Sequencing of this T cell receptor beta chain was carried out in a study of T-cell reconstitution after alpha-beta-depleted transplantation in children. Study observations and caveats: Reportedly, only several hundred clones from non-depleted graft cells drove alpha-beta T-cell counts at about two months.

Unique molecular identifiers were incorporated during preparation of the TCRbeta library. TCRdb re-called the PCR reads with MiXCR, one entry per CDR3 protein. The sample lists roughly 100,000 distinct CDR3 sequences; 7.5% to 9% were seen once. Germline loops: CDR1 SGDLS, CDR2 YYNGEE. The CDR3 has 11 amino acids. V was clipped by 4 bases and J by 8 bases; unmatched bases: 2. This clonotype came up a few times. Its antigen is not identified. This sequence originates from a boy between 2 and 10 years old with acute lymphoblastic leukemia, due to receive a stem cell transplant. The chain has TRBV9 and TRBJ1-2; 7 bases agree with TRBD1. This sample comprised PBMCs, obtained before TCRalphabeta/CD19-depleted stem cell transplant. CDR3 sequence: CASSIQGGYTF. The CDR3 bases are TGTGCCAGCAGCATACAGGGGGGCTACACCTTC. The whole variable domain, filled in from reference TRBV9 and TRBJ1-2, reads DSGVTQTPKHLITATGQRVTLRCSPRSGDLSVYWYQQSLDQGLQFLIQYYNGEERAKGNILERFSAQQFPDLHSELNLSSLELGDSALYFCASSIQGGYTFGSGTRLTVV.